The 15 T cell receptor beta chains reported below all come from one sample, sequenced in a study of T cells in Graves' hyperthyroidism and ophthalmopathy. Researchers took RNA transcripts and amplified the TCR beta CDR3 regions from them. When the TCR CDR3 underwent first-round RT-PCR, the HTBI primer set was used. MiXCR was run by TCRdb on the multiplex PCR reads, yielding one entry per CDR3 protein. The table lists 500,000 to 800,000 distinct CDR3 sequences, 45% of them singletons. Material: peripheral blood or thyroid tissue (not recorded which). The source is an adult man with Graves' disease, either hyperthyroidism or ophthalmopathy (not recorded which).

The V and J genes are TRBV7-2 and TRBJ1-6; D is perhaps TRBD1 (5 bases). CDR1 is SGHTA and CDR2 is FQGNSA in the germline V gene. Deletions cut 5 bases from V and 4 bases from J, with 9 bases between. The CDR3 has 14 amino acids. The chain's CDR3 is CASSGKGYNSPLHF. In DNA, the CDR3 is TGTGCCAGCAGCGGTAAGGGGTATAATTCACCCCTCCACTTT.

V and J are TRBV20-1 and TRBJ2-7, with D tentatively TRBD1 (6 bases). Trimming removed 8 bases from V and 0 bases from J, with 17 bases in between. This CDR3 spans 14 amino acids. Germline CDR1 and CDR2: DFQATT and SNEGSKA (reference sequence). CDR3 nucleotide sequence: TGCAGTACCAAAAGGCAGGGGCACTCCTACGAGCAGTACTTC. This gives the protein CSTKRQGHSYEQYF.

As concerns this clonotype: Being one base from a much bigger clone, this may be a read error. The CDR3 coding sequence is TGTGCCAGCCTCCGTGACCTGAACTATGGCTACACCTTC. Translating gives CASLRDLNYGYTF. This sequence joins TRBV11-1 and TRBJ1-2; D ambiguous. The CDR3 covers 13 residues. V was trimmed by 8 bases and J by 2 bases, leaving 12 bases between them. Germline loops: CDR1 SGHAT, CDR2 FQDESV (reference sequence).

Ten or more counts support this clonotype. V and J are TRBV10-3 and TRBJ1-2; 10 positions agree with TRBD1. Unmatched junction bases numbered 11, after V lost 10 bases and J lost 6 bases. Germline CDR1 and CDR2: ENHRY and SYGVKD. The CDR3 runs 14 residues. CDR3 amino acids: CASLTGGGSDGYTF. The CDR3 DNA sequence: TGTGCCAGCCTGACAGGGGGCGGTTCGGATGGCTACACCTTC.

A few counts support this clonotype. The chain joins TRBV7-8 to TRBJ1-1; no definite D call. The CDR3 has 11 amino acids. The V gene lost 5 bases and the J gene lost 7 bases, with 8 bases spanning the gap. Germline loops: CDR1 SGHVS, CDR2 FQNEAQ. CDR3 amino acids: CASSNRVEAFF. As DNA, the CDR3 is TGTGCCAGCAGCAATAGAGTTGAAGCTTTCTTT.

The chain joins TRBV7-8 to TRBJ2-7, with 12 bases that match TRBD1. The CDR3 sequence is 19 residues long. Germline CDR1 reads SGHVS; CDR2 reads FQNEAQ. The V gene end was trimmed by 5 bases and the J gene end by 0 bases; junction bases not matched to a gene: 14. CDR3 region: CASSQAGTGGLTSSYEQYF. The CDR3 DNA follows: TGTGCCAGCAGCCAGGCCGGGACAGGGGGCCTGACTAGCTCCTACGAGCAGTACTTC.

In DNA, the CDR3 is TGTGCCAGTTACACACCCCGGGGACAGGGGACCACTGAAGCTTTCTTT. Translating it yields CASYTPRGQGTTEAFF. The V gene is TRBV9, the J gene TRBJ1-1; 10 bases fit TRBD1. CDR1 and CDR2 (germline): SGDLS, YYNGEE. The CDR3 loop spans 16 amino acids. After removal of 8 bases from V and 4 bases from J, the junction contained 14 bases not matched to a gene.

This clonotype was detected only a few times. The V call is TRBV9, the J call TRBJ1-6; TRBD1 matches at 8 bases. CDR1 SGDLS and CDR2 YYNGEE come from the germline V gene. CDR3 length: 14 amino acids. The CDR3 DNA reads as TGTGCTAGAGCCGGGACAGGAGAATATTCACCCCTCCACTTT. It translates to CARAGTGEYSPLHF.

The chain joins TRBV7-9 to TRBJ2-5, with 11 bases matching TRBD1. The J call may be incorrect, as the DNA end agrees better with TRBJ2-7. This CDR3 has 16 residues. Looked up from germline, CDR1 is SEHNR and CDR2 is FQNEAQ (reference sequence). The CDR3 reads CASSTYRDRGDYEQYF. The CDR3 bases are TGTGCCAGCAGCACCTACCGGGACAGGGGGGACTACGAGCAGTACTTC.

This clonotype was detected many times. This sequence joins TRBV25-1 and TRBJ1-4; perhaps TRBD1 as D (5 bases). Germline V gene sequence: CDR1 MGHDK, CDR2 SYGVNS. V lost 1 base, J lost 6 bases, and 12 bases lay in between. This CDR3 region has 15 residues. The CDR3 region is CASSESPGWDEKLFF. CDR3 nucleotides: TGTGCCAGCAGTGAATCTCCAGGGTGGGATGAAAAACTGTTTTTT.

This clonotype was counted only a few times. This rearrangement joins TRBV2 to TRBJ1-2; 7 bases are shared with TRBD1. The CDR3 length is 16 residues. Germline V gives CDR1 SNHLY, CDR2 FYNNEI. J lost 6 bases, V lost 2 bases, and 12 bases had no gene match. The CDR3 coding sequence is TGTGCCAGCAGTGAACAGCTGGTGACAGGGACAAATGGCTACACCTTC. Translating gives CASSEQLVTGTNGYTF.

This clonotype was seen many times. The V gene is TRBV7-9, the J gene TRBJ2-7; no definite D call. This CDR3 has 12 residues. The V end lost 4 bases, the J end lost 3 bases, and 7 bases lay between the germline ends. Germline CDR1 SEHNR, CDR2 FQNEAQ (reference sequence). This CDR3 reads CASSSQDYEQYF. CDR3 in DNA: TGTGCCAGCAGCTCCCAGGACTACGAGCAGTACTTC.

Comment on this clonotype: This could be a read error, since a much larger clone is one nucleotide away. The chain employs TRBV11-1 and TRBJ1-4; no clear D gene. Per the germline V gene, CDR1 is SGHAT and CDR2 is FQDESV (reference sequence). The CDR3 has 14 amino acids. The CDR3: CASSLSSGGEKLFF. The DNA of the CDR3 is TGCGCCAGCAGCCTTAGCTCCGGTGGTGAAAAACTGTTTTTT.

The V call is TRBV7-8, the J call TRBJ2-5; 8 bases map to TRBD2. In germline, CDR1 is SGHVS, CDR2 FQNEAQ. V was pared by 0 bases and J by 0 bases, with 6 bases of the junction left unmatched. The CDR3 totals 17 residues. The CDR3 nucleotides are TGTGCCAGCAGCTTAGCACGGATAGCGGGGAACCAAGAGACCCAGTACTTC. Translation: CASSLARIAGNQETQYF.

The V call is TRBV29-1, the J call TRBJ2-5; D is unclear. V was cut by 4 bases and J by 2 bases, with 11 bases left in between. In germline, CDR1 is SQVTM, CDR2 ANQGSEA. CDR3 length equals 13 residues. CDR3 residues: CSVGWRLQETQYF. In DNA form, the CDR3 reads TGCAGCGTTGGATGGCGGCTACAAGAGACCCAGTACTTC.